This T cell receptor beta chain derives from a study of shared clonotypes between healthy human individuals. Terminally differentiated effector memory CD45RA+ cells were excluded from the naive CD8 cells, which were CD45RO-negative and positively selected for CCR7. Profiled with immunoSEQ multiplex PCR; TCRdb holds only in-frame clones, not every one. The table lists fewer than 850,000 clones, 96% of them singletons. Germline V gives CDR1 SGDLS, CDR2 YYNGEE. V gave up 0 bases and J gave up 11 bases, with 17 bases separating them. The CDR3 has 15 amino acids. The receptor was derived from a man in his thirties or forties in good health. The chain recombines TRBV9 with TRBJ1-4; D unclear. The sample consisted of naive CD8+ T cells sorted from blood. DNA for the CDR3: TGTGCCAGCAGCGTAGCCTCCCTTTACGGCGAGAAACTGTTTTTT. It encodes CASSVASLYGEKLFF.